Listed below are T cell receptor beta chains from one sample, sequenced in a study of memory CD4+ T cells and cytomegalovirus serostatus. Repertoires were generated with immunoSEQ multiplex PCR, while TCRdb's copy carries only in-frame clones and drops some. The sample consists of about 62,000 clones, 70% to 80% of them appearing once. Sequenced input: memory CD4+ T cells from blood. The receptors originated from an adult in good health and CMV-seropositive. CDR3s include the opening cysteine and the closing phenylalanine or tryptophan. The D gene is left open where the match is weak. Only some rows state a clone size, as once, few, many or a class for expanded clones.

d_call,clone_size,v_call,j_call,cdr3_length,cdr3_nt,cdr3_aa
-,-,TRBV5-1,TRBJ2-3,13,TGCGCCAGCAGCTCTCCTGAGGCAGATACGCAGTATTTT,CASSSPEADTQYF
-,-,TRBV19,TRBJ1-3,14,TGTGCCAGTAGTAACATCGACTCTGGAAACACCATATATTTT,CASSNIDSGNTIYF
TRBD2,-,TRBV28,TRBJ2-5,17,TGTGCCAGCAGGCGCCCTCCCGGGACTAGCGGCGGAGAGACCCAGTACTTC,CASRRPPGTSGGETQYF
-,once,TRBV5-1,TRBJ2-1,14,TGCGCCAGCAGCCTCAAATCCGGGGGCCGTGAGCAGTTCTTC,CASSLKSGGREQFF
-,once,TRBV4-3,TRBJ2-2,16,TGCGCCAGCAGCCAAGCCGGACAGTCGAACACCGGGGAGCTGTTTTTT,CASSQAGQSNTGELFF
-,-,TRBV27,TRBJ2-7,16,TGTGCCAGCAAAGATCGGGCAGGGAACGTATTATACGAGCAGTACTTC,CASKDRAGNVLYEQYF
-,-,TRBV29-1,TRBJ2-7,13,TGCAGCGTTGCTGTAACAGGATCCTACGAGCAGTACTTC,CSVAVTGSYEQYF
TRBD2,-,TRBV5-1,TRBJ2-3,17,TGCGCCAGCAGCCCTGGACTAGCGGGACCCGGGACAGATACGCAGTATTTT,CASSPGLAGPGTDTQYF
TRBD2,-,TRBV6-1,TRBJ2-3,14,TGTGCCAGCGAGGCTAGCGGGATCACAGATACGCAGTATTTT,CASEASGITDTQYF
-,-,TRBV28,TRBJ1-3,15,TGTGCCAGCAGAAACAGGCGGCGATCTGGAAACACCATATATTTT,CASRNRRRSGNTIYF
TRBD1,-,TRBV2,TRBJ2-7,13,TGTGCCAGCACTGGGGACAGGGCCTACGAGCAGTACTTC,CASTGDRAYEQYF
-,-,TRBV11-2,TRBJ2-7,17,TGTGCCAGCAGCTCTGGGTGGGTTGCGGGTGTTTCCTACGAGCAGTACTTC,CASSSGWVAGVSYEQYF
-,-,TRBV10-3,TRBJ1-1,14,TGTGCCATCAGTGAGGTAACAGGGAAGCCTGAAGCTTTCTTT,CAISEVTGKPEAFF
-,-,TRBV5-4,TRBJ2-7,15,TGTGCCAGCAGCTTGGATACTACCAAATCCTACGAGCAGTACTTC,CASSLDTTKSYEQYF
-,-,TRBV18,TRBJ1-4,16,TGTGCCAGCTCACCAGGACTGACTACAACTAATGAAAAACTGTTTTTT,CASSPGLTTTNEKLFF
-,-,TRBV11-2,TRBJ1-1,14,TGTGCCAGCAGCCTCGCGGAAGCTGGATCTGAAGCTTTCTTT,CASSLAEAGSEAFF
-,many,TRBV15,TRBJ1-2,15,TGTGCCACCAGCAGAATTTCGGGGGACCACTATGGCTACACCTTC,CATSRISGDHYGYTF
TRBD1,-,TRBV5-4,TRBJ2-7,14,TGTGCCAGCCACGCGACAGGGGGCTCCTACGAGCAGTACTTC,CASHATGGSYEQYF
TRBD2,-,TRBV30,TRBJ2-3,15,TGTGCCTGGAGTGGTAGCGGGAGAGGCGCAGATACGCAGTATTTT,CAWSGSGRGADTQYF
-,-,TRBV28,TRBJ1-2,11,TGTGCCACCTTGGACAGCTATGGCTACACCTTC,CATLDSYGYTF
TRBD1,-,TRBV30,TRBJ2-7,14,TGTGCCTGGAGTCCTTTGGACAGGGGCTACGAGCAGTACTTC,CAWSPLDRGYEQYF
-,-,TRBV11-2,TRBJ2-7,14,TGTGCCAGCAGCCCAAGGGGCGGGGTAGGGGAGCAGTACTTC,CASSPRGGVGEQYF
-,-,TRBV9,TRBJ1-1,15,TGTGCCAGCAGCGTAGATCCAGGGTCGGACACTGAAGCTTTCTTT,CASSVDPGSDTEAFF
-,-,TRBV21-1,TRBJ2-2,16,TGTGCCAGCAGCGACAGGACTAGCGGGAACACCGGGGAGCTGTTTTTT,CASSDRTSGNTGELFF
-,-,TRBV5-1,TRBJ2-5,14,TGCGCCAGCAGCTTAGGTCAATCCCAGGGGACCCAGTACTTC,CASSLGQSQGTQYF
TRBD1,-,TRBV2,TRBJ1-2,14,TGTGCCAGCTATCGGACAGGGGCGCCCTATGGCTACACCTTC,CASYRTGAPYGYTF
-,few,TRBV7-2,TRBJ1-5,13,TGTGCCAGCAGCCTCTCCCGAAACCAGCCCCAGCATTTT,CASSLSRNQPQHF
-,-,TRBV18,TRBJ1-1,14,TGTGCCAGCTCACTAGGGACGGGGAACACTGAAGCTTTCTTT,CASSLGTGNTEAFF
-,few,TRBV30,TRBJ1-4,12,TGTGCCTGGAGTGCGGGGTATGAAAAACTGTTTTTT,CAWSAGYEKLFF
-,-,TRBV5-5,TRBJ1-2,14,TGTGCCAGCAGCTTGCGGGTAGGAGACTATGGCTACACCTTC,CASSLRVGDYGYTF
TRBD1,-,TRBV7-9,TRBJ1-4,15,TGTGCCAGCAGTCGAGACAGGGGGACGATTGAAAAACTGTTTTTT,CASSRDRGTIEKLFF
-,few,TRBV4-3,TRBJ2-5,14,TGCGCCAGCAGCCAGGGGGTTCTACAAGAGACCCAGTACTTC,CASSQGVLQETQYF
-,-,TRBV4-2,TRBJ2-5,15,TGTGCCAGCAGCCCCTTAGCGGATAACCAAGAGACCCAGTACTTC,CASSPLADNQETQYF
-,-,TRBV11-2,TRBJ1-2,12,TGTGCCAGCAGCTCCCGTGGGTATGGCTACACCTTC,CASSSRGYGYTF
-,-,TRBV5-5,TRBJ2-3,14,TGTGCCAGCTCAAACCGAGGGATCACAGATACGCAGTATTTT,CASSNRGITDTQYF
TRBD1,-,TRBV13,TRBJ1-5,16,TGTGCCAGCAGCTTAAGGACAGGGGGCGCGGGGCAGCCCCAGCATTTT,CASSLRTGGAGQPQHF
-,-,TRBV7-2,TRBJ2-7,13,TGTGCCAGCAGCTTAGGGCTCTCCTACGAGCAGTACTTC,CASSLGLSYEQYF
TRBD2,-,TRBV5-1,TRBJ2-1,16,TGCGCCAGCAGCCCAACCGAACTAGCGGGCGCCAATGAGCAGTTCTTC,CASSPTELAGANEQFF
TRBD1,-,TRBV28,TRBJ2-5,15,TGTGCCAGCAGCCGCCCGACAGGGTCCCAAGAGACCCAGTACTTC,CASSRPTGSQETQYF
TRBD1,-,TRBV30,TRBJ2-4,19,TGTGCCTGGAGTGGAAATAATCGACAGGGGCGCTTAGCCAAAAACATTCAGTACTTC,CAWSGNNRQGRLAKNIQYF
-,-,TRBV27,TRBJ1-1,13,TGTGCCAGCAGTTTAAGGATGAACACTGAAGCTTTCTTT,CASSLRMNTEAFF
-,-,TRBV28,TRBJ2-7,11,TGTGCCAGCAGAGCCGTTTACGAGCAGTACTTC,CASRAVYEQYF